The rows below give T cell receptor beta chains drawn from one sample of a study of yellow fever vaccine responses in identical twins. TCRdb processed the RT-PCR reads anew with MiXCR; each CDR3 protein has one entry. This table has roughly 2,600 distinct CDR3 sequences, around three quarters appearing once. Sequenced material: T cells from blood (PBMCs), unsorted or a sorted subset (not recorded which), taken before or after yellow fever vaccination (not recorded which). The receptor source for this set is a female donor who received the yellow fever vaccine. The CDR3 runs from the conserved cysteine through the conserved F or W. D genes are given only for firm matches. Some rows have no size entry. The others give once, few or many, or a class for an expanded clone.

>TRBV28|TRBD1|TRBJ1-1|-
TGTGCCAGCAGTGTTACAGGGGGAGCTTTCTTT
CASSVTGGAFF
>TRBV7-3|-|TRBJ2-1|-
TGTGCCAGCAGCCGTTGGGCGGAAAGCTCCTACAATGAGCAGTTCTTC
CASSRWAESSYNEQFF
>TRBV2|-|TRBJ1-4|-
TGTGCCAGCAGGGAGAGTAGCGGGGACGAAAAACTGTTTTTT
CASRESSGDEKLFF
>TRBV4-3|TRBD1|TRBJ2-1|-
TGCGCCAGCAGCCAACCCCCGGGACAGGGAACTGATGAGCAGTTCTTC
CASSQPPGQGTDEQFF
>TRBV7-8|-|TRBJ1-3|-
TGTGCCAGCAGCTTACGGGATCGGGGGAGCACCATATATTTT
CASSLRDRGSTIYF
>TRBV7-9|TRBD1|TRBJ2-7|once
TGTGCCAGCAGCTTCTCAACAGGGGCCTCCTACGAGCAGTACTTC
CASSFSTGASYEQYF
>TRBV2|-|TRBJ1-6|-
TGTGCCAGCAGTGATGTCAATTCACCCCTCCACTTT
CASSDVNSPLHF
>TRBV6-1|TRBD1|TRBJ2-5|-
TGTGCCAGCAGCCGGGACAGGGGTGAGACCCAGTACTTC
CASSRDRGETQYF
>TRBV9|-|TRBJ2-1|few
TGTGCCAGCAGCCCTGGACAGAATGAGCAGTTCTTC
CASSPGQNEQFF
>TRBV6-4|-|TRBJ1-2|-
TGTGCCAGCAGTGACGCAGGGGACAACCTGTTTGGCTACACCTTC
CASSDAGDNLFGYTF
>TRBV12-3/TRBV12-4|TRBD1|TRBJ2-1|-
TGTGCCAGCAGTCAGGACCTGACAGGGTGGGGTTTGAATGAGCAGTTCTTC
CASSQDLTGWGLNEQFF
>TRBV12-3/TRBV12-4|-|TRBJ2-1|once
TGTGCCAGCTTGAGTGGCTACAATGAGCAGTTCTTC
CASLSGYNEQFF
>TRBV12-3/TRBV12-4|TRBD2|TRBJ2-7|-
TGTGCCAGCAGGCCGACCGGGACTAGCGTGACCGAGCAGTACTTC
CASRPTGTSVTEQYF
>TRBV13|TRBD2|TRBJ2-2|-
TGTGCCAGCAGAGCAGTAGCGGGGGGTATGGGCACCGGGGAGCTGTTTTTT
CASRAVAGGMGTGELFF
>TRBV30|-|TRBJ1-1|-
TGTGCCACAACCCAGGGGCCCCTTATGAACACTGAAGCTTTCTTT
CATTQGPLMNTEAFF
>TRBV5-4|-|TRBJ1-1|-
TGTGCCAGCAGCTTGGGCAGGGGAAGATTTACTGAAGCTTTCTTT
CASSLGRGRFTEAFF
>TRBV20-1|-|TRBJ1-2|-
TGCAGTGCAACAGAGCCCTCAACATATGGCTACACCTTC
CSATEPSTYGYTF
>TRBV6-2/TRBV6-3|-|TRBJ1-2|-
TGTGCCAGCAGTTACGGCTGGGGTAACTATGGCTACACCTTC
CASSYGWGNYGYTF
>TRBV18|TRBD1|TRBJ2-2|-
TGTGCCAGCTCACCACGGACAGGGACCGGGGAGCTGTTTTTT
CASSPRTGTGELFF
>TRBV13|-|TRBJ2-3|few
TGTGCCAGCAGCTTATTAGGCGTGCGGGTGAGCACAGATACGCAGTATTTT
CASSLLGVRVSTDTQYF
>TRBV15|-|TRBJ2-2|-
TGTGCCACCAGCAGGTTTACAGGGAACACCGGGGAGCTGTTTTTT
CATSRFTGNTGELFF
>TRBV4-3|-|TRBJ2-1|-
TGCGCCAGCAGCCAAGACATAATGGAGGTGAGCTCCTACAATGAGCAGTTCTTC
CASSQDIMEVSSYNEQFF
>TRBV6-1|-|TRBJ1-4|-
TGTGCCAGCAGTACCGGATATCGCACTGGCGAAAAACTGTTTTTT
CASSTGYRTGEKLFF
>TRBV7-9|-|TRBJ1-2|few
TGTGCCAGCAGCTTAAGGGGCCAGGGGCTTCACTATGGCTACACCTTC
CASSLRGQGLHYGYTF
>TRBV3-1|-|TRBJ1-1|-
TGTGCCAGCAGCCAGATCTACATGAACACTGAAGCTTTCTTT
CASSQIYMNTEAFF
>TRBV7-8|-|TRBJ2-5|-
TGTGCCAGCAGCTTAGGTCAAGAGACCCAGTACTTC
CASSLGQETQYF
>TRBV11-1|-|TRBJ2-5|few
TGTGCCAGCAGGCAGGAGGGGTACCAAGAGACCCAGTACTTC
CASRQEGYQETQYF
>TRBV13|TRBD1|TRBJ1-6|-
TGTGCCAGCAACCCCCCCAGGGGGACTGCTTCACCCCTCCACTTT
CASNPPRGTASPLHF
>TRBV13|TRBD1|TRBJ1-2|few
TGTGCCAGCAGGGTGGACAGGGAATACTATGGCTACACCTTC
CASRVDREYYGYTF
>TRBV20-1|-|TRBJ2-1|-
TGCAGTGCTAGAGACACTAGTCACTACAATGAGCAGTTCTTC
CSARDTSHYNEQFF
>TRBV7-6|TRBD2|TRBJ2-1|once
TGTGCCAGCAGCTTAGGACTAGCGGCCTCCTACAATGAGCAGTTCTTC
CASSLGLAASYNEQFF
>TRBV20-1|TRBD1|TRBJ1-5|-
TGCAGTGCTAACAGGGGAGGTAATCAGCCCCAGCATTTT
CSANRGGNQPQHF
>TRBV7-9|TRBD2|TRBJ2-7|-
TGTGCCAGCAGCTCCGTAGCGGGAGCCTCCGAGCAGTACTTC
CASSSVAGASEQYF
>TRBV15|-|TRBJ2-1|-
TGTGCCACCAGCGACTCGACTGGAAACAATGAGCAGTTCTTC
CATSDSTGNNEQFF
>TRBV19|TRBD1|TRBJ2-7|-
TGTGCCAGTAGTCTCCGGGACAGCTCCTACGAGCAGTACTTC
CASSLRDSSYEQYF
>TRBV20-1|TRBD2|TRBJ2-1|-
TGCAGTGCTAGAGTGCTAGCGGGAGTCGGGGACAATGAGCAGTTCTTC
CSARVLAGVGDNEQFF
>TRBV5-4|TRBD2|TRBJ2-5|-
TGTGCCAGCAGCTTGGATGCGGGAGGGCAAGAGACCCAGTACTTC
CASSLDAGGQETQYF
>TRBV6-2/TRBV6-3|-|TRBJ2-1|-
TGTGCCAGCAGTTATACCAGGCCTGAGCAGTTCTTC
CASSYTRPEQFF
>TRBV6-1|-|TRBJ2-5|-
TGTGCCAGCAGCCGCCGGCGGGACCGCCAAGAGACCCAGTACTTC
CASSRRRDRQETQYF
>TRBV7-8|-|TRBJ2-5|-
TGTGCCAGCAGACCGGGGGTTCAAGAGACCCAGTACTTC
CASRPGVQETQYF
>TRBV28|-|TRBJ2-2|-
TGTGCCAGCAGTTTGTCGGGGCGGAACACCGGGGAGCTGTTTTTT
CASSLSGRNTGELFF
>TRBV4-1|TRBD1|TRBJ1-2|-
TGCGCCAGCAGCGTCCAGACAGGGCGGGAGGGCTACACCTTC
CASSVQTGREGYTF
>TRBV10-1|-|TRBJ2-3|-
TGCGCCAGCAAAGGGGACACAGATACGCAGTATTTT
CASKGDTDTQYF
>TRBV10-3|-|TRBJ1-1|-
TGTGCCATCAGGCCGGGACAATGGTCGACTGAAGCTTTCTTT
CAIRPGQWSTEAFF
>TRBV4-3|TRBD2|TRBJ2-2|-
TGCGCCAGCAGCCAGCTTAGCGGGAACGCGAACACCGGGGAGCTGTTTTTT
CASSQLSGNANTGELFF
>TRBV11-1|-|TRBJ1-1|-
TGTGCCAGCAGCTTATTTCAGATCTACTCTGAAGCTTTCTTT
CASSLFQIYSEAFF
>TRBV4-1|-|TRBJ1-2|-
TGCGCCAGCAGCCAACAAGCAGGGCTTAACTATGGCTACACCTTC
CASSQQAGLNYGYTF
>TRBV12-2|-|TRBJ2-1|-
TGTGCAAGTCGCTGGGACTATTACGGCGACAATGAGCAGTTCTTC
CASRWDYYGDNEQFF
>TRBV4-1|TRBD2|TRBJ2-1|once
TGCGCCAGCAGCCAAGGGCCGCCTAGCGGATACAATGAGCAGTTCTTC
CASSQGPPSGYNEQFF
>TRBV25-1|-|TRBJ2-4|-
TGTGCCAGCAGCGAGGGGGGGAACATTCAGTACTTC
CASSEGGNIQYF
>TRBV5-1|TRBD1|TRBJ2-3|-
TGCGCCAGCAGCTTGGCCGGACAGGGGGTCACAGATACGCAGTATTTT
CASSLAGQGVTDTQYF
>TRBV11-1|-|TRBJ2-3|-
TGTGCCAGCAGCTTAGCCAGGGGCACAGATACGCAGTATTTT
CASSLARGTDTQYF
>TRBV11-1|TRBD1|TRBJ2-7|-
TGTGCCAGCAGGGGGGACAGGGCCTACGAGCAGTACTTC
CASRGDRAYEQYF
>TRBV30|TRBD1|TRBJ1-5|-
TGTGCCTGGAGTGCAGGGGGCAGGCCGGAGCAGCCCCAGCATTTT
CAWSAGGRPEQPQHF
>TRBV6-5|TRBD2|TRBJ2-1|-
TGTGCCAGCAGTTACTCGGGCGGGGGGGCCGACGATGAGCAGTTCTTC
CASSYSGGGADDEQFF
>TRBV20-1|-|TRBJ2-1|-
TGCAGTGCGGAAGGCAGGATGTACAATGAGCAGTTCTTC
CSAEGRMYNEQFF
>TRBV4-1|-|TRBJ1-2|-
TGCGCCAGCAGCCAGACCCAGGGAAACTATGGCTACACCTTC
CASSQTQGNYGYTF
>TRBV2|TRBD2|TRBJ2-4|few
TGTGCCAGCAGTGGGGAGGGGTTCGGCAACATTCAGTACTTC
CASSGEGFGNIQYF